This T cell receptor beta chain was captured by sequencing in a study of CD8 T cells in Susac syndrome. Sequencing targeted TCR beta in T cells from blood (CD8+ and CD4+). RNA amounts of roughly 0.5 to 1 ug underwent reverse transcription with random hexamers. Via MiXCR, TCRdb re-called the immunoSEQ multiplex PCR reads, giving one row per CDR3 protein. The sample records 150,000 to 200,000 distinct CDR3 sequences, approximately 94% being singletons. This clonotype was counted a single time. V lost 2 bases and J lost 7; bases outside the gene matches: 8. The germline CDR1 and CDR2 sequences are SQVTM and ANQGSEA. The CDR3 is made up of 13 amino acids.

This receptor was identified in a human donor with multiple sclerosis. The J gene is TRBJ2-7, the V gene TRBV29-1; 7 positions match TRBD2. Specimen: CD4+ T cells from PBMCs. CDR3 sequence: CSVEPRESREQYF. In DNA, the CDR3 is TGCAGCGTTGAACCGCGGGAGTCTCGGGAGCAGTACTTC.